What follows are 9 T cell receptor beta chains derived from one specimen sequenced in a study of T cell responses to AZD1222 COVID-19 vaccine. The assay was immunoSEQ multiplex PCR, and TCRdb's table has in-frame clones only and misses some. Among about 140,000 clones listed, about 89% were seen once. This specimen was peripheral blood, taken 28 days after the second dose of the MenACWY control vaccine. Receptor source: an adult who received the MenACWY meningococcal vaccine as a control.

The chain combines TRBV2 with TRBJ2-1; D could derive from TRBD1 or TRBD2 (5 bases each). This CDR3 spans 14 amino acids. V was pared by 3 bases and J by 2 bases, with 8 bases between. The germline V gene has CDR1 SNHLY and CDR2 FYNNEI. DNA of the CDR3: TGTGCCAGCAGTGAGAGGGGAACCTACAATGAGCAGTTCTTC. Translated: CASSERGTYNEQFF.

This rearrangement joins TRBV18 to TRBJ1-1; D perhaps matches TRBD1 (5 bases). The V gene's germline CDR1 is KGHSH and CDR2 LQKENI. Between the trimmed V and J ends, which lost 3 bases and 2 bases, there was a span of 13 bases. The CDR3 contains 15 residues. The CDR3 DNA reads TGTGCCAGCTCACCCCAGGGTGGGGGTAACACTGAAGCTTTCTTT. This sequence encodes CASSPQGGGNTEAFF.

This chain links TRBV19 with TRBJ1-2; TRBD1 might be the D (5 bases). V was cut by 4 bases and J by 4 bases, with 10 bases left in between. The CDR3 sequence is 13 residues long. Germline-derived CDR1 and CDR2 are LNHDA and SQIVND (reference sequence). The CDR3 bases are TGTGCCAGTAGTACCGAGGGGACCTATGGCTACACCTTC. Its protein product is CASSTEGTYGYTF.

The V call is TRBV19, the J call TRBJ2-1, with TRBD1 as a possible D gene (5 bases). Trimming removed 5 bases at V and 7 bases at J, with 30 bases between. CDR3 size: 19 residues. Looked up from germline, CDR1 is LNHDA and CDR2 is SQIVND (reference sequence). This chain's CDR3 is CASSPKAPRSGPRSNEQFF. CDR3 nucleotide sequence: TGTGCCAGTAGTCCAAAAGCCCCGCGGTCAGGGCCAAGGTCGAATGAGCAGTTCTTC.

The V gene is TRBV6-5, the J gene TRBJ1-2; tentative D call: TRBD1 (5 bases). Deletions cut 6 bases from V and 4 bases from J, with 15 bases between. The CDR3 sequence is 14 residues long. Germline V gene sequence: CDR1 MNHEY, CDR2 SVGAGI. The CDR3 nucleotides are TGTGCCAGCAGCGGCAGGGTTCGTGGCTATGGCTACACCTTC. Translation gives CASSGRVRGYGYTF.

The genes are TRBV19 and TRBJ2-6; D not resolved. Trimming took off 3 bases at V and 0 bases at J, with 9 bases between the two ends. CDR1 and CDR2 (germline): LNHDA, SQIVND (reference sequence). The CDR3 length is 16 residues. The CDR3 nucleotides are TGTGCCAGTAGTATCGTCCACGGCTCTGGGGCCAACGTCCTGACTTTC. It encodes CASSIVHGSGANVLTF.

This chain uses TRBV28 with TRBJ1-5; 9 positions agree with TRBD1. The CDR3 spans 15 residues. Per the germline V gene, CDR1 is MDHEN and CDR2 is SYDVKM. With 6 bases clipped from V and 7 bases from J, the junction kept 10 bases outside the gene matches. The CDR3 DNA reads as TGTGCCAGCAGAGCGAACAGGGGGCTAAGCCAGCCCCAGCATTTT. Protein product: CASRANRGLSQPQHF.

V gene TRBV30 combines with J gene TRBJ2-5; 13 nucleotides line up with TRBD2. Germline trimming cut 1 base from V and 5 bases from J; bases unmatched to any gene: 4. CDR3 length: 15 residues. CDR1 and CDR2 (germline): GTSNPN, SVGIG (reference sequence). The CDR3 loop reads CAWSAGLAGLETQYF. CDR3 nucleotide sequence: TGTGCCTGGAGTGCGGGACTAGCGGGGCTGGAGACCCAGTACTTC.

This chain connects TRBV5-1 to TRBJ2-1; D possibly corresponds to TRBD2 (5 bases). Trimming took 0 bases from V and 2 from J, leaving 12 bases between them. The CDR3 is 16 residues long. Germline V lookup: CDR1 SGHRS, CDR2 YFSETQ. The CDR3: CASSLVYDGAYNEQFF. CDR3 bases: TGCGCCAGCAGCTTGGTTTATGACGGGGCCTACAATGAGCAGTTCTTC.